This TCR beta chain was obtained from a study of shared clonotypes between healthy human individuals. This table comes from immunoSEQ multiplex PCR, and its TCRdb copy is limited to in-frame clones, with some not included. The table has approximately 2.1 million clones, just over 90% seen once; the top ten hold 0.39%. CDR1 is GTSNPN, CDR2 SVGIG, per germline (reference sequence). The V and J ends lost 0 bases and 4 bases respectively, with 10 bases between them. This CDR3 is 14 amino acids long. The sequence derives from a young man in good health. Some clones in this sample may be carry-over from other donors' samples. Material for sequencing was naive CD4+ T cells from PBMCs. Subset in this sample: CD45RA+ positively selected. The V gene is TRBV30, the J gene TRBJ1-3; unclear D gene. The DNA for the CDR3 is TGTGCCTGGAGTGTGGGGAGGTTAGGAAACACCATATATTTT. It encodes CAWSVGRLGNTIYF.